One and the same sample provided the 24 T cell receptor beta chains below, sequenced in a study of Graves' ophthalmopathy and Graves' hyperthyroidism. Amplified material comprised TCR beta CDR3 regions derived from RNA transcripts. An initial RT-PCR round employing HTBI primers preceded a second-round multiplex PCR. TCRdb reanalysed the multiplex PCR reads using MiXCR and keeps one entry per CDR3 protein. The sample records hundreds of thousands of distinct CDR3 sequences, about a fifth being singletons. The source material was peripheral blood. These receptors were collected from a woman under 30 with stable Graves' hyperthyroidism. Some clones in this sample may be carry-over from other donors' samples.

This clonotype came up a few times. A much more abundant neighbour one base away suggests this may be a read error. The chain employs TRBV11-2 and TRBJ2-5; 9 bases are shared with TRBD1. This CDR3 region has 14 residues. The germline gives CDR1 SGHAT, CDR2 FQNNGV. The CDR3 bases are TGTGCCAGCAGCATCGGGACAGGGCTGGAGACCAAGTACTTC. Its protein is CASSIGTGLETKYF.

A few counts support this clonotype. V and J are TRBV10-1 and TRBJ1-1, with a weak D call TRBD1 (5 bases). This CDR3 contains 14 residues. Germline V gene sequence: CDR1 WNHNN, CDR2 SYGVQD (reference sequence). V was clipped by 2 bases and J by 1 base, with 8 bases between them. The CDR3 protein is CASSEARANTEAFF. CDR3 sequence (DNA): TGCGCCAGCAGTGAGGCCAGGGCGAACACTGAAGCTTTCTTT.

Many counts were recorded for this clonotype. The chain recombines TRBV12-3 or TRBV12-4 with TRBJ1-5; D not resolved. Trimming pared 3 bases from V and 4 bases from J, leaving 7 bases between. The CDR3 spans 13 residues. In DNA form, the CDR3 reads TGTGCCAGCAGTTTTGCCGAGAATCAGCCCCAGCATTTT. Its translation is CASSFAENQPQHF.

This clonotype was picked up many times. The rearrangement uses TRBV28 and TRBJ2-6, with 9 bases fitting TRBD1. This CDR3 is 16 amino acids long. The germline V gene has CDR1 MDHEN and CDR2 SYDVKM. V lost 7 bases and J lost 4; bases outside the gene matches: 8. The CDR3 here is CASTGTGSSGANVLTF. CDR3 coding DNA: TGTGCCAGCACGGGGACAGGGTCGTCCGGGGCCAACGTCCTGACTTTC.

The chain combines TRBV7-2 with TRBJ2-5; 14 bases align to TRBD2. V was clipped by 4 bases and J by 5 bases; unmatched bases: 6. The V gene's germline CDR1 is SGHTA and CDR2 FQGNSA. CDR3 length equals 16 residues. CDR3 sequence reads: CASSSPGLAGVETQYF. The CDR3 DNA is TGTGCCAGCAGCTCACCGGGACTAGCGGGAGTTGAGACCCAGTACTTC.

This clonotype was counted once. The rearrangement uses TRBV18 and TRBJ2-7, with D possibly called TRBD1 or TRBD2 (6 bases each). The germline gives CDR1 KGHSH, CDR2 LQKENI. The CDR3 has 15 residues. Trimming took off 2 bases at V and 2 bases at J, with 13 bases between the two ends. The CDR3 is CASSPRTGATYEQYF. CDR3 nucleotide sequence: TGTGCCAGCTCACCAAGGACGGGGGCGACCTACGAGCAGTACTTC.

This clonotype has only a few counts. J is TRBJ1-3 and V is TRBV3-1; D is unresolved. The length of the CDR3 is 15 residues. V was pared by 7 bases and J by 0 bases, with 13 bases between. Germline V gives CDR1 LGHDT, CDR2 YNNKEL (reference sequence). The CDR3 DNA is TGTGCCAGCACCAAAACGACGGTCTCTGGAAACACCATATATTTT. Amino acids: CASTKTTVSGNTIYF.

This clonotype was picked up a small number of times. The gene calls are TRBV19 and TRBJ1-1; 7 bases line up with TRBD1. CDR3 length: 13 residues. J was trimmed by 8 bases and V by 5 bases; bases with no gene match: 8. The germline gives CDR1 LNHDA, CDR2 SQIVND (reference sequence). This CDR3 reads CASSRDSLSEAFF. CDR3 DNA: TGTGCCAGTAGTCGGGACAGCCTTTCCGAAGCTTTCTTT.

This clonotype was counted between two and nine times. The gene calls are TRBV10-3 and TRBJ1-3; D is unresolved. The CDR3 is made up of 16 amino acids. Germline CDR1 reads ENHRY; CDR2 reads SYGVKD. V was pared by 8 bases and J by 3 bases, with 20 bases between. CDR3 loop: CAIQEVGRTGGNTIYF. CDR3 coding DNA: TGTGCCATCCAGGAGGTCGGGAGAACGGGTGGAAACACCATATATTTT.

This clonotype was counted between two and nine times. The CDR3 coding sequence is TGCGCCAGCGAGGGACAGCAAGAGACCCAGTACTTC. Protein product: CASEGQQETQYF. This rearrangement joins TRBV5-1 to TRBJ2-5, with 7 bases lining up with TRBD1. Trimming cost V 7 bases and J 2 bases; bases outside gene matches: 2. CDR1 and CDR2 from the germline V gene are SGHRS and YFSETQ. The CDR3 covers 12 residues. The full variable domain, rest sourced from reference TRBV5-1 and TRBJ2-5, is KAGVTQTPRYLIKTRGQQVTLSCSPISGHRSVSWYQQTPGQGLQFLFEYFSETQRNKGNFPGRFSGRQFSNSRSEMNVSTLELGDSALYLCASEGQQETQYFGPGTRLLVL.

The rearrangement links TRBV6-1 to TRBJ1-2, with D uncertain. Germline V lookup: CDR1 MNHNS, CDR2 SASEGT. The CDR3 contains 14 residues. Trimming left V 5 bases short and J 8 bases short, with 18 bases between. The CDR3, as DNA: TGTGCCAGCAGTCCCCTTGGCCCAGTTTGGGGCTACACCTTC. It is translated as CASSPLGPVWGYTF.

The table lists this clonotype with many counts. This chain's CDR3 is CASSGRFGETQYF. Written as DNA, the CDR3 is TGTGCCAGCAGTGGAAGATTCGGAGAGACCCAGTACTTC. The chain has TRBV2 and TRBJ2-5; D ambiguous. Between the trimmed V and J ends, which lost 4 bases and 4 bases, there was a span of 10 bases. CDR1 and CDR2 from the germline V gene are SNHLY and FYNNEI. CDR3 size: 13 residues.

This clonotype has ten or more counts. The chain joins TRBV11-3 to TRBJ1-2; D uncertain. The CDR3 has 17 residues. Trimming pared 3 bases from V and 5 bases from J, leaving 22 bases between. Germline CDR1 SGHNT, CDR2 YENEEA. The CDR3 DNA is TGTGCCAGCAGCTTCCTAGCGGGGATCTACGCGTCTTATGGCTACACCTTC. Its translation is CASSFLAGIYASYGYTF.

A word on this clonotype: It may be a read error: a sequence one base away is much more abundant. This is likely a read error, given that the CDR3 carries no conserved phenylalanine or tryptophan at its end. The J gene is TRBJ2-7, the V gene TRBV6-2 or TRBV6-3; D is undetermined. The germline V gene has CDR1 MNHEY and CDR2 SVGEGT. The CDR3 length is 16 residues. Trimming cost V 6 bases and J 4 bases, with 22 bases left between them. CDR3 in amino acids: CASRTAPSRSRYEQYL. The CDR3, as DNA: TGTGCCAGCAGGACGGCACCCAGTCGCAGCAGGTACGAGCAGTACTTA.

The table lists this clonotype with many counts. V is TRBV20-1 and J is TRBJ2-5, with D tentatively TRBD2 (6 bases). V was cut by 3 bases and J by 5 bases, with 22 bases left in between. Germline CDR1 reads DFQATT; CDR2 reads SNEGSKA (reference sequence). The CDR3 consists of 16 residues. The chain's CDR3 is CSARKRASEDRETQYF. In DNA, the CDR3 is TGCAGTGCTAGGAAGCGGGCCAGCGAGGACCGGGAGACCCAGTACTTC.

Worth noting for this clonotype: It is likely a read error, because the conserved phenylalanine at the end of the CDR3 is missing. It is unclear where the CDR3 begins or ends on the DNA, so no DNA is shown, and the CDR3 is as TCRdb lists it. The chain links TRBV6-2 or TRBV6-3 to TRBJ1-1; the table's D call of TRBD1 was not tested on the DNA. The CDR3 has 15 amino acids, counting both end residues. Germline CDR1 MNHEY, CDR2 SVGEGT. This CDR3 is CASMGREPWNTEACV.

The CDR3 nucleotides read TGTGCCAGCAGTTCCCCGGATAGGGGAAACACTGAAGCTTTCTTT. This translates into CASSSPDRGNTEAFF. The chain combines TRBV27 with TRBJ1-1, with a possible D match to TRBD1 (5 bases). The CDR3 has 15 residues. Germline CDR1 is MNHEY and CDR2 is SMNVEV (reference sequence). The V and J ends lost 4 bases and 2 bases respectively, with 14 bases between them.

The chain combines TRBV6-1 with TRBJ2-7; 7 bases align to TRBD1. The germline V gene has CDR1 MNHNS and CDR2 SASEGT. The length of the CDR3 is 15 residues. Unmatched junction bases numbered 7, after V lost 2 bases and J lost 3 bases. Here the CDR3 reads CASSEITGVIYEQYF. The CDR3 coding sequence is TGTGCCAGCAGTGAAATTACAGGGGTAATCTACGAGCAGTACTTC.

This clonotype was detected ten times or more. CDR3 region: CASDDSHPYEQYF. The CDR3 DNA reads TGTGCCAGCGACGACAGCCACCCCTACGAGCAGTACTTC. The V call is TRBV7-2, the J call TRBJ2-7, with a weak D call TRBD1 (5 bases). V lost 8 bases and J 2 bases, leaving 13 bases between the germline ends. This CDR3 has 13 amino acids. From germline, CDR1 is SGHTA and CDR2 FQGNSA.

This clonotype was picked up a small number of times. A read error may account for a junction end that differs from germline. J is TRBJ2-5 and V is TRBV19; TRBD2 matches 11 bases. This CDR3 comprises 16 residues. CDR1 and CDR2 (germline): LNHDA, SQIVND (reference sequence). The CDR3 here is CASSILAGGLQETKYF. CDR3 sequence (DNA): TGTGCCAGTAGTATCCTAGCGGGGGGCCTCCAAGAGACCAAGTACTTC.

CDR3 region: CASSLGLAGEYEQWV. DNA for the CDR3: TGTGCCAGCAGCTTAGGACTAGCGGGGGAGTACGAGCAGTGGGTG. This chain uses TRBV7-9 with TRBJ2-7; TRBD2 agrees at 12 bases. This CDR3 is built from 15 residues. Germline V CDR1 and CDR2: SEHNR, FQNEAQ (reference sequence).

This clonotype was detected ten times or more. For the CDR3, the DNA is TGTGCCAGCAGCCGCTTGGTCCAAGAGACCCAGTACTTC. Residues: CASSRLVQETQYF. V gene TRBV7-2 combines with J gene TRBJ2-5; D unclear. Germline V gene sequence: CDR1 SGHTA, CDR2 FQGNSA. This CDR3 comprises 13 residues. V lost 5 bases and J lost 1, with 8 bases in between.

This clonotype has only a few counts. This chain joins TRBV15 and TRBJ2-2; D is possibly TRBD2 (6 bases). Germline values: CDR1 LNHNV, CDR2 YYDKDF (reference sequence). Between the trimmed V and J ends, which lost 8 bases and 3 bases, there was a span of 13 bases. CDR3 length equals 14 residues. In DNA, the CDR3 is TGTGCCACCGCTCCGGGACTTGACACCGGGGAGCTGTTTTTT. Protein product: CATAPGLDTGELFF.

This clonotype was observed many times. The chain is built from TRBV20-1 and TRBJ1-6; perhaps TRBD1 as D (5 bases). CDR3 length equals 14 residues. The germline CDR1 and CDR2 sequences are DFQATT and SNEGSKA (reference sequence). Trimming removed 2 bases at V and 3 bases at J, with 8 bases between. The CDR3 coding sequence is TGCAGTGCTAGACAGGGAGACTATAATTCACCCCTCCACTTT. Translated: CSARQGDYNSPLHF.